Below are 21 T cell receptor beta chains sequenced from a single sample in a study of cytomegalovirus exposure and HLA in healthy donors. PCR was performed using 60 Vbeta and 13 Jbeta primers. The assay was immunoSEQ multiplex PCR, and TCRdb's table has in-frame clones only and misses some. The top ten clones hold less than 4.5% of a sample with around 120,000 clones, around two thirds of them seen once. Sample: PBMCs. The receptors come from a man aged 25 to 45 in good health and CMV-seropositive.

This clone was seen a handful of times. This chain connects TRBV19 to TRBJ1-1, with a possible D match to TRBD1 (5 bases). The CDR3 runs 12 residues. Germline V lookup: CDR1 LNHDA, CDR2 SQIVND (reference sequence). V lost 6 bases to trimming and J lost 3 bases, with 8 bases between them. The CDR3 loop is CASSEGDTEAFF. The CDR3 DNA reads TGTGCCAGTAGCGAAGGGGACACTGAAGCTTTCTTT.

The chain employs TRBV5-1 and TRBJ2-5; no clear D. From germline, CDR1 is SGHRS and CDR2 YFSETQ. This CDR3 has 14 residues. The V and J ends lost 6 bases and 4 bases respectively, with 16 bases between them. The CDR3 nucleotides are TGCGCCAGCACCATCGCAGGCACCGGAGAGACCCAGTACTTC. Protein product: CASTIAGTGETQYF.

For the CDR3, the DNA is TGCGCCAGCAGCCAAGGATGGGGGTTAGCGGAAGAGACCCAGTACTTC. Translating it yields CASSQGWGLAEETQYF. V usage is TRBV4-1 and J usage is TRBJ2-5; D is perhaps TRBD2 (6 bases). The V gene lost 1 base and the J gene lost 3 bases, with 15 bases spanning the gap. Per the germline V gene, CDR1 is MGHRA and CDR2 is YSYEKL. This CDR3 spans 16 amino acids.

The rearrangement links TRBV6-5 to TRBJ1-5; D perhaps matches TRBD1 (5 bases). This CDR3 is 14 amino acids long. Trimming shortened V by 6 bases and J by 3 bases, and 12 bases separated the two germline ends. The V gene's germline CDR1 is MNHEY and CDR2 SVGAGI. CDR3 in amino acids: CASRPQGNNQPQHF. The CDR3, as DNA: TGTGCCAGCAGACCCCAGGGAAACAATCAGCCCCAGCATTTT.

This rearrangement joins TRBV15 to TRBJ1-2; D is ambiguous. The CDR3 sequence is 14 residues long. V was shortened by 6 bases and J by 0 bases, with 11 bases between the two germline ends. The germline gives CDR1 LNHNV, CDR2 YYDKDF (reference sequence). The CDR3 DNA reads as TGTGCCACCAGGGAGCCCGGGGCTAACTATGGCTACACCTTC. Protein sequence: CATREPGANYGYTF.

V is TRBV5-1 and J is TRBJ1-1, with 8 bases lining up with TRBD1. The ends lost 4 bases at V and 2 bases at J; junction bases unmatched: 7. The CDR3 has 15 residues. Germline CDR1 reads SGHRS; CDR2 reads YFSETQ. The CDR3 sequence: CASSHPRGPNTEAFF. The CDR3 DNA reads as TGCGCCAGCAGCCACCCCAGGGGGCCCAACACTGAAGCTTTCTTT.

This clone is a singleton in its sample. The J gene is TRBJ2-1, the V gene TRBV10-3; D may be TRBD2 (5 bases). V was cut by 5 bases and J by 0 bases, with 11 bases left in between. Germline V CDR1 and CDR2: ENHRY, SYGVKD. This CDR3 is built from 15 residues. The CDR3 coding sequence is TGTGCCATCAGTAGGACGGGGAGCTCCTACAATGAGCAGTTCTTC. Translating it yields CAISRTGSSYNEQFF.

V gene TRBV4-1 combines with J gene TRBJ2-2; unclear D gene. The CDR3 contains 13 residues. V was clipped by 4 bases and J by 5 bases, with 8 bases between them. Looked up from germline, CDR1 is MGHRA and CDR2 is YSYEKL. CDR3 nucleotide sequence: TGCGCCAGCAGCCTAACCGGGACCGGGGAGCTGTTTTTT. It specifies CASSLTGTGELFF.

This clone occurred a few times. CDR3 nucleotide sequence: TGTGCCAGCAGCCGGGGAGATACGCAGTATTTT. Translated: CASSRGDTQYF. This rearrangement joins TRBV27 to TRBJ2-3; D is possibly TRBD2 (5 bases). Germline V CDR1 and CDR2: MNHEY, SMNVEV (reference sequence). This CDR3 comprises 11 residues. With 6 bases removed from V and 5 bases from J, the gap between germline ends came to 6 bases.

This clone has a handful of counts. The chain employs TRBV12-5 and TRBJ2-5; 8 bases align to TRBD1. This CDR3 comprises 14 residues. Germline V gene lookup returns CDR1 LGHNT and CDR2 FRNRAP. V was pared by 5 bases and J by 5 bases, with 7 bases of the junction left unmatched. The CDR3 region is CASGGTGHLETQYF. The CDR3 bases are TGTGCTAGTGGTGGGACAGGACATTTGGAGACCCAGTACTTC.

The genes are TRBV27 and TRBJ2-7; D is undetermined. Per germline, CDR1 MNHEY and CDR2 SMNVEV (reference sequence). V lost 6 bases and J 3 bases, leaving 18 bases between the germline ends. This CDR3 spans 15 amino acids. The CDR3 DNA reads TGTGCCAGCAGCTACCTCGACCGAGCGAACTACGAGCAGTACTTC. As protein: CASSYLDRANYEQYF.

V is TRBV18 and J is TRBJ1-1, with D maybe TRBD1 (6 bases). CDR1 KGHSH and CDR2 LQKENI come from the germline V gene. V lost 8 bases and J lost 1, with 11 bases in between. The CDR3 runs to 13 residues. CDR3: CASLWTENTEAFF. CDR3 DNA sequence: TGTGCCAGCCTCTGGACAGAGAACACTGAAGCTTTCTTT.

The chain is built from TRBV1 and TRBJ1-1; TRBD1, as called in the table, went unchecked against the DNA. TRBV1 is a pseudogene locus. The CDR3 length is 15 residues. The CDR3 spells CTSSQGGVRGTEAFF. The CDR3 DNA reads TGCACCAGCAGCCAAGGGGGCGTTAGGGGCACTGAAGCTTTCTTT.

Concerning this clone itself: The same CDR3 arises from other DNA sequences in this sample as well. The V gene is TRBV5-1, the J gene TRBJ1-4; the D gene is possibly TRBD1 (6 bases). Germline V gene data show CDR1 as SGHRS and CDR2 as YFSETQ. With 0 bases removed from V and 6 bases from J, the gap between germline ends came to 9 bases. This CDR3 is 14 amino acids long. The CDR3 nucleotides read TGCGCCAGCAGCTTGGTAGGGGGAGATGAAAAACTGTTTTTT. Translating gives CASSLVGGDEKLFF.

This chain links TRBV6-6 with TRBJ1-1, with D uncertain. V lost 2 bases to trimming and J lost 1 base, with 5 bases between them. The CDR3 extends over 13 amino acids. Germline lookup yields CDR1 MNHNY and CDR2 SVGAGI (reference sequence). The CDR3 nucleotides are TGTGCCAGCAGTTACCCATCGAACACTGAAGCTTTCTTT. Residues: CASSYPSNTEAFF.

The gene calls are TRBV29-1 and TRBJ2-3; 7 bases map to TRBD2. The germline CDR1 and CDR2 sequences are SQVTM and ANQGSEA. This CDR3 is built from 13 residues. With 7 bases clipped from V and 2 bases from J, the junction kept 6 bases outside the gene matches. CDR3 sequence: CSGRAGPTDTQYF. DNA for the CDR3: TGCAGCGGCAGAGCGGGGCCCACAGATACGCAGTATTTT.

This chain uses TRBV6-4 with TRBJ2-3, with 12 bases fitting TRBD2. Germline V gene data show CDR1 as MRHNA and CDR2 as SNTAGT. After removal of 7 bases from V and 1 base from J, the junction contained 3 bases not matched to a gene. The CDR3 contains 15 residues. The CDR3 sequence is CASKRTSGGTDTQYF. The CDR3 nucleotides are TGTGCCAGCAAGAGGACTAGCGGGGGCACAGATACGCAGTATTTT.

Points on this clone: At one end, the junction sequence differs from germline, possibly due to a read error. J is TRBJ2-1 and V is TRBV29-1, with D unclear. This CDR3 is 14 amino acids long. Germline V gene data show CDR1 as SQVTM and CDR2 as ANQGSEA. CDR3: CSVEWAVTYNEQFF. The CDR3 nucleotides read TGCAGCGTTGAATGGGCAGTTACCTACAATGAGCAATTCTTC.

This clone showed up just a few times. The gene calls are TRBV5-4 and TRBJ2-2, with D unresolved. This CDR3 is built from 12 residues. Germline V gene sequence: CDR1 SGHNT, CDR2 YYREEE (reference sequence). The ends were cut back, 9 bases at V and 2 bases at J, with 8 bases in the middle. In DNA form, the CDR3 reads TGTGCCATCCATCCCAACACCGGGGAGCTGTTTTTT. Amino acid sequence: CAIHPNTGELFF.

A word on this clone: At one end, the junction sequence differs from germline, possibly due to a read error. The rearrangement uses TRBV7-9 and TRBJ2-1, with 8 positions matching TRBD1. Looked up from germline, CDR1 is SEHNR and CDR2 is FQNEAQ (reference sequence). This CDR3 has 15 amino acids. Here the CDR3 reads CSSSSRGPSYNEQFF. The DNA for the CDR3 is TGTTCCAGCAGCTCCAGGGGGCCCTCCTACAATGAGCAGTTCTTC.

The rearrangement uses TRBV5-1 and TRBJ2-3; 12 nucleotides line up with TRBD2. The CDR3 consists of 15 residues. CDR1 and CDR2 from the germline V gene are SGHRS and YFSETQ. The trim removed 6 bases at V and 4 bases at J, leaving 6 bases unmatched. The CDR3 is CASTPLAGGSDTQYF. The CDR3 nucleotides read TGCGCCAGCACTCCACTAGCGGGGGGATCAGATACGCAGTATTTT. The full variable domain, rest sourced from reference TRBV5-1 and TRBJ2-3, is KAGVTQTPRYLIKTRGQQVTLSCSPISGHRSVSWYQQTPGQGLQFLFEYFSETQRNKGNFPGRFSGRQFSNSRSEMNVSTLELGDSALYLCASTPLAGGSDTQYFGPGTRLTVL.